One and the same sample provided the 28 T cell receptor beta chains below, sequenced in a study of cytomegalovirus exposure and HLA in healthy donors. The PCR employed 60 Vbeta primers together with 13 Jbeta primers. This table comes from immunoSEQ multiplex PCR, and its TCRdb copy is limited to in-frame clones, with some not included. The sample includes about 86,000 clones, 70% to 85% of them seen just once. The sequencing sample was made of PBMCs. These receptor sequences come from a man between 60 and 70 years old in good health and CMV-seronegative.

This sequence joins TRBV5-1 and TRBJ2-7; D is uncertain. Per the germline V gene, CDR1 is SGHRS and CDR2 is YFSETQ. The CDR3 sequence is 14 residues long. V was trimmed by 4 bases and J by 6 bases, leaving 17 bases between them. The DNA of the CDR3 is TGCGCCAGCAGCCGAGACATAATCCGGTCCGAGCAGTACTTC. This encodes CASSRDIIRSEQYF.

The V and J genes are TRBV7-9 and TRBJ2-5, with D possibly matching TRBD1 (5 bases). CDR1 and CDR2 (germline): SEHNR, FQNEAQ (reference sequence). The CDR3 spans 17 residues. Trimming shortened V by 6 bases and J by 4 bases, and 24 bases separated the two germline ends. The CDR3 coding sequence is TGTGCCAGCAGTTCTTTGGGGTGGGGCTCCGGGCTAGAGACCCAGTACTTC. It yields the protein CASSSLGWGSGLETQYF.

The chain links TRBV6-4 to TRBJ2-2; no definite D call. CDR1 and CDR2 from the germline V gene are MRHNA and SNTAGT. This CDR3 is 13 amino acids long. Trimming took 4 bases from V and 5 from J, leaving 8 bases between them. CDR3 nucleotide sequence: TGTGCCAGCAGTGCGGAGAGGACCGGGGAGCTGTTTTTT. Protein sequence: CASSAERTGELFF.

V usage is TRBV4-2 and J usage is TRBJ2-1; 12 bases line up with TRBD2. The germline CDR1 and CDR2 sequences are LGHNA and YNFKEQ. J lost 6 bases, V lost 0 bases, and 9 bases had no gene match. The CDR3 is made up of 18 amino acids. In DNA form, the CDR3 reads TGTGCCAGCAGCCAAGAACCCGGACTAGCGGGAAAACCCAATGAGCAGTTCTTC. Residues: CASSQEPGLAGKPNEQFF.

The chain links TRBV28 to TRBJ1-5, with D tentatively TRBD1 (5 bases). There are 12 residues in the CDR3. Germline lookup yields CDR1 MDHEN and CDR2 SYDVKM. Trimming removed 4 bases from V and 11 bases from J, with 12 bases in between. The CDR3 loop is CASSSGSLSQHF. The CDR3 DNA reads TGTGCCAGCAGTTCAGGGTCCCTTTCCCAGCATTTT.

The chain couples TRBV6-6 to TRBJ1-2, with D perhaps matching TRBD1 (6 bases). This CDR3 contains 16 residues. Germline V gene data show CDR1 as MNHNY and CDR2 as SVGAGI (reference sequence). The V gene lost 2 bases and the J gene lost 4 bases, with 17 bases spanning the gap. Here the CDR3 DNA reads TGTGCCAGCAGTTACCCCCTGGGAGCAGGGGCCTATGGCTACACCTTC. Its translation: CASSYPLGAGAYGYTF.

The chain links TRBV15 to TRBJ2-5, with D uncertain. Trimming removed 0 bases at V and 2 bases at J, with 10 bases between. From germline, CDR1 is LNHNV and CDR2 YYDKDF (reference sequence). The CDR3 has 15 residues. The CDR3 spells CATSRDRYRQETQYF. The CDR3 nucleotides read TGTGCCACCAGCAGAGATCGGTACAGACAAGAGACCCAGTACTTC. The entire variable domain, with the rest obtained from reference TRBV15 and TRBJ2-5, is as follows: DAMVIQNPRYQVTQFGKPVTLSCSQTLNHNVMYWYQQKSSQAPKLLFHYYDKDFNNEADTPDNFQSRRPNTSFCFLDIRSPGLGDTAMYLCATSRDRYRQETQYFGPGTRLLVL.

The CDR3 is CASSRPGGRYEQYF. CDR3 bases: TGTGCCAGTAGTCGACCTGGGGGCAGGTACGAGCAGTACTTC. V usage is TRBV19 and J usage is TRBJ2-7, with TRBD1 as a possible D gene (6 bases). Trimming stripped 5 bases from V and 4 bases from J, with 15 bases between. Germline V gene data show CDR1 as LNHDA and CDR2 as SQIVND (reference sequence). The CDR3 covers 14 residues.

The chain links TRBV5-1 to TRBJ2-7, with 9 bases matching TRBD1. Trimming cost V 4 bases and J 2 bases; bases outside gene matches: 4. The germline CDR1 and CDR2 sequences are SGHRS and YFSETQ. CDR3 length equals 14 residues. Written as DNA, the CDR3 is TGCGCCAGCAGCCGGGGACAGGGTACCTACGAGCAGTACTTC. The encoded protein is CASSRGQGTYEQYF.

The V and J genes are TRBV4-1 and TRBJ1-5; D remains ambiguous. Trimming took 1 base from V and 3 from J, leaving 10 bases between them. The CDR3 sequence is 15 residues long. The V gene's germline CDR1 is MGHRA and CDR2 YSYEKL. CDR3 in DNA: TGCGCCAGCAGCCAAGTCCCCGGGTCCAATCAGCCCCAGCATTTT. Its translation: CASSQVPGSNQPQHF.

The chain employs TRBV2 and TRBJ2-7; D ambiguous. Germline loops: CDR1 SNHLY, CDR2 FYNNEI. Trimming shortened V by 6 bases and J by 6 bases, and 18 bases separated the two germline ends. The CDR3 length is 14 residues. The CDR3 here is CASSEEGRIGEQYF. In DNA form, the CDR3 reads TGTGCCAGCAGCGAGGAAGGAAGAATCGGCGAGCAGTACTTC. Filled out from reference TRBV2 and TRBJ2-7, the complete variable domain reads EPEVTQTPSHQVTQMGQEVILRCVPISNHLYFYWYRQILGQKVEFLVSFYNNEISEKSEIFDDQFSVERPDGSNFTLKIRSTKLEDSAMYFCASSEEGRIGEQYFGPGTRLTVT.

The J gene is TRBJ2-2, the V gene TRBV15; tentatively, D is TRBD2 (6 bases). V was shortened by 3 bases and J by 0 bases, with 14 bases between the two germline ends. CDR1 LNHNV and CDR2 YYDKDF come from the germline V gene (reference sequence). CDR3 length: 17 amino acids. The chain's CDR3 is CATSSAMIAANTGELFF. CDR3 nucleotide sequence: TGTGCCACCAGCAGTGCGATGATAGCGGCGAACACCGGGGAGCTGTTTTTT.

The V call is TRBV19, the J call TRBJ1-3, with D possibly matching TRBD1 (6 bases). Germline loops: CDR1 LNHDA, CDR2 SQIVND (reference sequence). The CDR3 has 14 amino acids. The V end lost 4 bases, the J end lost 0 bases, and 7 bases lay between the germline ends. The CDR3 nucleotides are TGTGCCAGTAGTACGGACAGCTCTGGAAACACCATATATTTT. Protein product: CASSTDSSGNTIYF.

V is TRBV23-1 and J is TRBJ2-1, with TRBD2 matching over 13 bases. TRBV23-1 carries the ORF label, with uncertain function. This CDR3 has 17 amino acids. The ends lost 2 bases at V and 5 bases at J; junction bases unmatched: 6. This CDR3 is CASSQGLAGVGNNEQFF. CDR3 DNA: TGCGCCAGCAGTCAAGGACTAGCGGGAGTGGGCAACAATGAGCAGTTCTTC.

This clone was detected a few times. CDR3 region: CASSLGTDYSNQPQHF. Written as DNA, the CDR3 is TGTGCCAGCAGTTTAGGGACAGACTATAGCAATCAGCCCCAGCATTTT. V usage is TRBV6-5 and J usage is TRBJ1-5; the match to TRBD1 covers 7 bases. Germline trimming cut 4 bases from V and 0 bases from J; bases unmatched to any gene: 6. Germline CDR1 reads MNHEY; CDR2 reads SVGAGI. The CDR3 has 16 amino acids.

There are a few counts of this clone. J is TRBJ1-2 and V is TRBV4-1; the match to TRBD1 covers 9 bases. The V segment lost 2 bases and the J segment 3 bases; nucleotides outside the gene matches: 4. Germline values: CDR1 MGHRA, CDR2 YSYEKL. This CDR3 contains 15 residues. The chain's CDR3 is CASSQPRDRDYGYTF. The CDR3 DNA reads TGCGCCAGCAGCCAACCGAGGGACAGGGACTATGGCTACACCTTC.

Notes on this clone: The germline gene is not matched at one end of the junction; a read error may be the cause. The chain links TRBV6-1 to TRBJ1-4; 7 bases line up with TRBD1. CDR3 length equals 15 residues. Germline CDR1 and CDR2: MNHNS and SASEGT. CDR3 in amino acids: CASSEGDRTNEKLLF. The CDR3 DNA reads as TGTGCCAGCAGTGAAGGGGACAGAACTAATGAAAAACTGCTTTTT.

The chain recombines TRBV29-1 with TRBJ2-1; 11 nucleotides align to TRBD2. This CDR3 spans 13 amino acids. With V trimmed by 7 bases and J by 9 bases, 8 bases remained unmatched. The germline gives CDR1 SQVTM, CDR2 ANQGSEA. The CDR3 spells CSGGVAGGGEQFF. CDR3 in DNA: TGCAGCGGGGGGGTAGCGGGAGGGGGTGAGCAGTTCTTC.

The V call is TRBV29-1, the J call TRBJ1-1; D is undetermined. Germline V gene sequence: CDR1 SQVTM, CDR2 ANQGSEA. This CDR3 contains 13 residues. The V gene lost 8 bases and the J gene lost 3 bases, with 16 bases spanning the gap. The chain's CDR3 is CSSSGGLDTEAFF. The CDR3 DNA is TGCAGCTCATCGGGAGGGTTGGACACTGAAGCTTTCTTT. Combining the CDR3 with reference TRBV29-1 and TRBJ1-1 gives the whole variable domain SAVISQKPSRDICQRGTSLTIQCQVDSQVTMMFWYRQQPGQSLTLIATANQGSEATYESGFVIDKFPISRPNLTFSTLTVSNMSPEDSSIYLCSSSGGLDTEAFFGQGTRLTVV.

The chain carries TRBV7-9 and TRBJ2-1, with 7 bases aligning to TRBD1. The germline gives CDR1 SEHNR, CDR2 FQNEAQ (reference sequence). V dropped 5 bases and J dropped 2; count of bases not matched to a gene: 6. The CDR3 contains 15 residues. CDR3 nucleotides: TGTGCCAGCAGCCCCCGGGACAGCGCCTACAATGAGCAGTTCTTC. It encodes CASSPRDSAYNEQFF.

This chain links TRBV6-6 with TRBJ1-1, with D possibly TRBD1 on 5 matching bases. The CDR3 totals 12 residues. Deletions cut 6 bases from V and 5 bases from J, with 10 bases between. Germline assignment: CDR1 MNHNY and CDR2 SVGAGI (reference sequence). The CDR3 sequence: CASRQQVTEAFF. CDR3 in DNA: TGTGCCAGCAGGCAACAGGTGACTGAAGCTTTCTTT.

In its sample, this clone was seen once. This chain links TRBV2 with TRBJ2-7; 7 nucleotides agree with TRBD1. The CDR3 sequence is 13 residues long. Per germline, CDR1 SNHLY and CDR2 FYNNEI. V was pared by 4 bases and J by 3 bases, with 3 bases of the junction left unmatched. The DNA of the CDR3 is TGTGCCAGCAGTGGGACAGGTTACTACGAGCAGTACTTC. Encoded protein: CASSGTGYYEQYF.

The V call is TRBV7-2, the J call TRBJ1-1; 7 bases are a match to TRBD1. CDR3 length: 14 residues. CDR1 is SGHTA, CDR2 FQGNSA, per germline. V dropped 3 bases and J dropped 9; count of bases not matched to a gene: 10. CDR3 coding DNA: TGTGCCAGCAGCTTTTCAGGGGGAAGGCCGAAAGCTTTCTTT. As protein: CASSFSGGRPKAFF.

The V call is TRBV5-4, the J call TRBJ1-2; 7 nucleotides line up with TRBD1. V dropped 4 bases and J dropped 2; count of bases not matched to a gene: 14. CDR1 SGHNT and CDR2 YYREEE come from the germline V gene (reference sequence). This CDR3 is built from 17 residues. CDR3 amino acids: CASSPGGRGRGNYGYTF. The CDR3 DNA reads as TGTGCCAGCAGCCCTGGTGGAAGAGGCAGGGGGAACTATGGCTACACCTTC.

This clone is a singleton in its sample. The rearrangement joins TRBV6-1 to TRBJ2-7, with D possibly being TRBD1 (5 bases). Germline V gene lookup returns CDR1 MNHNS and CDR2 SASEGT. V lost 1 base, J lost 6 bases, and 10 bases lay in between. The CDR3 totals 13 residues. The CDR3 loop is CASSEGQGTEQYF. The CDR3 DNA reads as TGTGCCAGCAGTGAAGGTCAGGGCACCGAGCAGTACTTC.

In this sample, this clone turned up a few times. The chain recombines TRBV7-2 with TRBJ2-5; TRBD2 agrees at 10 bases. Per the germline V gene, CDR1 is SGHTA and CDR2 is FQGNSA. The V gene end was trimmed by 5 bases and the J gene end by 4 bases; junction bases not matched to a gene: 10. CDR3 size: 16 residues. The CDR3: CASSVGLAAQGETQYF. The CDR3 nucleotides are TGTGCCAGCAGCGTCGGACTAGCGGCACAGGGAGAGACCCAGTACTTC.

This rearrangement joins TRBV19 to TRBJ2-7; TRBD1 matches at 11 bases. The J segment lost 7 bases and the V segment lost 10 bases, leaving 18 bases of the junction unmatched. CDR3 size: 16 residues. Germline lookup yields CDR1 LNHDA and CDR2 SQIVND (reference sequence). The DNA for the CDR3 is TGTGCCACCCGGACAGGGGGCCTTTTAGAGTCGGAGGAGCAGTACTTC. Residues: CATRTGGLLESEEQYF.

V usage is TRBV18 and J usage is TRBJ2-3; D is unclear. CDR3 length: 15 residues. Trimming shortened V by 3 bases and J by 0 bases, and 10 bases separated the two germline ends. From germline, CDR1 is KGHSH and CDR2 LQKENI. The CDR3 DNA follows: TGTGCCAGCTCACCCTCCCCCTTTAGCACAGATACGCAGTATTTT. It specifies CASSPSPFSTDTQYF. The complete variable domain, with remaining parts taken from reference TRBV18 and TRBJ2-3, reads NAGVMQNPRHLVRRRGQEARLRCSPMKGHSHVYWYRQLPEEGLKFMVYLQKENIIDESGMPKERFSAEFPKEGPSILRIQQVVRGDSAAYFCASSPSPFSTDTQYFGPGTRLTVL.